Listed here is a single T cell receptor (beta chain). Per the authors' pipeline: Scientists estimated how many nucleated cells there were by amplifying reference gene primers. Assay: immunoSEQ multiplex PCR; the TCRdb copy retains only in-frame clones and omits some. That table gives V, J and clone size, and the DNA gave D and trimming. The table records approximately 160,000 clones, roughly 84% of them present only once. The V gene's germline CDR1 is LGHNA and CDR2 YNFKEQ. The CDR3 totals 14 residues. Trimming left V 1 base short and J 2 bases short, with 8 bases between. Everyone who took part was roughly 18 to 95 years old, and they came from about two dozen US areas. The entry originates in a study of blood T cell repertoires in COVID-19.

This sequence was found in a woman aged 45-65 years who had recovered from COVID-19. This chain links TRBV4-2 with TRBJ1-2; the D is unclear. The sequencing input was PBMCs or T cells enriched from blood (not recorded which). The CDR3 loop is CASSQVSENYGYTF. The CDR3 nucleotides read TGTGCCAGCAGCCAAGTATCTGAGAACTATGGCTACACCTTC.